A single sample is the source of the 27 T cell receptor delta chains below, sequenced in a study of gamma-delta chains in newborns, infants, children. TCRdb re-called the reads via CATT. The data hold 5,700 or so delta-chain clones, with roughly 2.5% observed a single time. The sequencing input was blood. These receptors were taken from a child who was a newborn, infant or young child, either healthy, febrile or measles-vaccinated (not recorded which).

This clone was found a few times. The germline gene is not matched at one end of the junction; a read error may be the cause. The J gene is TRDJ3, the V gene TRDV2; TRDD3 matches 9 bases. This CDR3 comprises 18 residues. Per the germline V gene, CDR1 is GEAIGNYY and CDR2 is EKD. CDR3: CACDPGDTRSGDTRQMFF. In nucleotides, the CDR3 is TGTGCCTGTGACCCCGGGGATACGCGCTCCGGGGACACCCGACAGATGTTTTTC.

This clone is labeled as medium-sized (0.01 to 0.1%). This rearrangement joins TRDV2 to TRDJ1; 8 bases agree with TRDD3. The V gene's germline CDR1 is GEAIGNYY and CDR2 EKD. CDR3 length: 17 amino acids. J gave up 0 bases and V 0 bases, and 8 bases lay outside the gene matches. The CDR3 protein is CACDTVGYAKYTDKLIF. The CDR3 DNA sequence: TGTGCCTGTGACACCGTGGGATACGCGAAGTACACCGATAAACTCATCTTT.

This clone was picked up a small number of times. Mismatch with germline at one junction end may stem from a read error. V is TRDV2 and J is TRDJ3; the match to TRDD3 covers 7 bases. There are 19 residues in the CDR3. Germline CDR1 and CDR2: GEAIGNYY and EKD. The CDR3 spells CACDTVGDSSSWDTREMFF. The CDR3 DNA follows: TGTGCCTGTGACACTGTGGGGGACTCGAGCTCCTGGGACACCCGAGAGATGTTTTTC.

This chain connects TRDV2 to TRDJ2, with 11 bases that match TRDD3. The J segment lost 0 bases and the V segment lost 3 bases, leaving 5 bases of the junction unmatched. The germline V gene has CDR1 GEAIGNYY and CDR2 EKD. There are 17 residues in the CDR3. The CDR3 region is CACDSLLGDTLTAQLFF. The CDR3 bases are TGTGCCTGTGACTCCTTACTGGGGGATACTTTGACAGCACAACTCTTCTTT.

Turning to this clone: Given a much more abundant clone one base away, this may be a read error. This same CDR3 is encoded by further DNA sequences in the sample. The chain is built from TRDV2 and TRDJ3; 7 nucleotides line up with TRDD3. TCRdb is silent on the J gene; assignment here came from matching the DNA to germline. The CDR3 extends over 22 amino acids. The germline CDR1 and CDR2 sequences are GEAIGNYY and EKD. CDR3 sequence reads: CACDRVQYGGGSESWDTRQMFF. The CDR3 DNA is TGTGCCTGTGACAGGGTACAGTACGGCGGGGGATCCGAATCCTGGGACACCCGGCAGATGTTTTTC.

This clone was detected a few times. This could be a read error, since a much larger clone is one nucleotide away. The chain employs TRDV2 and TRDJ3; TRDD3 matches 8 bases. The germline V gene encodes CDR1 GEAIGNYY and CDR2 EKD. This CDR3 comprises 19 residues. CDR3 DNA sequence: TGTGCCTGTGACACCTGGGGGATTCAAAGCTCCTGGGACATCCGACAGATGTTTTTC. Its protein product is CACDTWGIQSSWDIRQMFF.

Here the CDR3 DNA reads TGTGCCTGTGACATACTGGAGAGCTCCTGGGACACCCGACAGATGTTTTTC. Encoded protein: CACDILESSWDTRQMFF. This chain joins TRDV2 and TRDJ3; perhaps TRDD3 as D (5 bases). Trimming took 2 bases from V and 0 from J, leaving 10 bases between them. CDR3 length equals 17 residues. CDR1 is GEAIGNYY, CDR2 EKD, per germline.

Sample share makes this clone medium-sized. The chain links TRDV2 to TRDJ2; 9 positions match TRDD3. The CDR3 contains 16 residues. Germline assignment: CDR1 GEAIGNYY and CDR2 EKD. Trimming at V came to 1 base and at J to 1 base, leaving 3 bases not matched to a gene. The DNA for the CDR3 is TGTGCCTGTGACACGATGGGGGATAATTTGACAGCACAACTCTTCTTT. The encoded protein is CACDTMGDNLTAQLFF.

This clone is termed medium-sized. The CDR3 protein is CACDKKGTRALTAQLFF. CDR3 nucleotide sequence: TGTGCCTGTGACAAAAAGGGGACCAGAGCTTTGACAGCACAACTCTTCTTT. This chain joins TRDV2 and TRDJ2; D perhaps matches TRDD3 (5 bases). The CDR3 covers 17 residues. Germline CDR1 and CDR2: GEAIGNYY and EKD. The ends were cut back, 2 bases at V and 0 bases at J, with 15 bases in the middle.

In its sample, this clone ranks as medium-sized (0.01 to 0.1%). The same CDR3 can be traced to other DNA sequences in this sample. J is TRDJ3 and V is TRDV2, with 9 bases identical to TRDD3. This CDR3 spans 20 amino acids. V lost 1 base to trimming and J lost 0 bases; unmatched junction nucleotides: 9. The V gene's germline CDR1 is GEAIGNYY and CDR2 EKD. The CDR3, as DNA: TGTGCCTGTGACACGGTACTGGGGGAACCAAGCTCCTGGGACACCCGACAGATGTTTTTC. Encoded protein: CACDTVLGEPSSWDTRQMFF.

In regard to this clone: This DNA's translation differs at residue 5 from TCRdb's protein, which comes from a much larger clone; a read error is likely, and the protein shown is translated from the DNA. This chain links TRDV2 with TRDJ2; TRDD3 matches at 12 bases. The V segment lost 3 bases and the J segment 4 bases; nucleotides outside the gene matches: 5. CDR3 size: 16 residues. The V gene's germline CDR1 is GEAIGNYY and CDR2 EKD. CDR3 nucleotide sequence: TGTGCCTGTGACGCACTGGGGGATACAGGGACAGCACAACTCTTCTTT. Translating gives CACDALGDTGTAQLFF.

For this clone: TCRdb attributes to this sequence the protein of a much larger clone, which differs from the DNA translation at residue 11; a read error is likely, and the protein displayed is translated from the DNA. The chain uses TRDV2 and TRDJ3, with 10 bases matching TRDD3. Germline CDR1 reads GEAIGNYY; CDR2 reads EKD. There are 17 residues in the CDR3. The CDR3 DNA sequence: TGTGCCTGTGACAGTACTGGGGGATCCTGGGGCACCCGACAGATGTTTTTC. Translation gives CACDSTGGSWGTRQMFF.

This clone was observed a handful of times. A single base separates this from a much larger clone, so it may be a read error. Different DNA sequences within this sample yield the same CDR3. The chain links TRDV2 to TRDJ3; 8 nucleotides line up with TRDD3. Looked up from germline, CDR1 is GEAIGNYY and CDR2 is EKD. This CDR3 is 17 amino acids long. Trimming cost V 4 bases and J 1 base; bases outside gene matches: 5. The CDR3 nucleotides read TGTGCCTGTGATGGAGCTGGGGGATCCTGGGACACCCGACAGATGTTTTTC. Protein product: CACDGAGGSWDTRQMFF.

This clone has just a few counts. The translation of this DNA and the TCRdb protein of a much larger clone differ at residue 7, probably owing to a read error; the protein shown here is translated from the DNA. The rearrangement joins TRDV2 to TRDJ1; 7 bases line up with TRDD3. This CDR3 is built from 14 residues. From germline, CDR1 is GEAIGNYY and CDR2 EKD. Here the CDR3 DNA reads TGTGCCTGTGACAAATGGTGGATACGCGATAAACTCATCTTC. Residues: CACDKWWIRDKLIF.

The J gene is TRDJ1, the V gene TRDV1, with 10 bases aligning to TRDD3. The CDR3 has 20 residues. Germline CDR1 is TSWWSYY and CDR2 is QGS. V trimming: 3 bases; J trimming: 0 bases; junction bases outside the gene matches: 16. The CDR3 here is CALGEAFRMGDTNYTDKLIF. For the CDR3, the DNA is TGTGCTCTTGGGGAGGCCTTCCGAATGGGGGATACTAACTACACCGATAAACTCATCTTT.

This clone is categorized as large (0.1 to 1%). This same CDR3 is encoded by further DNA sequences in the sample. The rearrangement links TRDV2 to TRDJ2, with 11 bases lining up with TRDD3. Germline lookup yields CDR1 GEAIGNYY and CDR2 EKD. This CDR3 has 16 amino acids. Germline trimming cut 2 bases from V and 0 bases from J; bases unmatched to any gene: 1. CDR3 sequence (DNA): TGTGCCTGTGACATACTGGGGGATACTTTGACAGCACAACTCTTCTTT. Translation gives CACDILGDTLTAQLFF.

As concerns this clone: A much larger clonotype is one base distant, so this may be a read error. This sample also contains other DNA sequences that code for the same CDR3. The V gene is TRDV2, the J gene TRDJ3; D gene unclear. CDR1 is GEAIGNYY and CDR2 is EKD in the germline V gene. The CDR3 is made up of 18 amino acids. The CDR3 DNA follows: TGTGCCTGCGACACCGGAGGGGTCCGCTCCTGGGACACCCGACAGATGTTTTTC. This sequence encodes CACDTGGVRSWDTRQMFF.

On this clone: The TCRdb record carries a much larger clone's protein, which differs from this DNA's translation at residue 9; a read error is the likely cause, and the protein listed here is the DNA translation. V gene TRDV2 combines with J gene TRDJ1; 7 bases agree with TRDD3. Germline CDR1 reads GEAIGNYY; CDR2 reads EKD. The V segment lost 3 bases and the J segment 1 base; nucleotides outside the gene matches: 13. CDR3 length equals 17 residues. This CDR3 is CACDHVLGYTSTDKLIF. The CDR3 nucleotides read TGTGCCTGTGACCATGTACTGGGGTATACTAGCACCGATAAACTCATCTTT.

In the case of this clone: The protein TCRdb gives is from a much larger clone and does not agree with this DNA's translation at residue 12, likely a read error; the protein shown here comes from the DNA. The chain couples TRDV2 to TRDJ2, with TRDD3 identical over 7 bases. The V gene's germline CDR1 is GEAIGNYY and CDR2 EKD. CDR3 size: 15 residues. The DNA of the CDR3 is TGTGCCTGTGACACCGACTGGGGTTTGACAGCACACCTCTTCTTT. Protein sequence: CACDTDWGLTAHLFF.

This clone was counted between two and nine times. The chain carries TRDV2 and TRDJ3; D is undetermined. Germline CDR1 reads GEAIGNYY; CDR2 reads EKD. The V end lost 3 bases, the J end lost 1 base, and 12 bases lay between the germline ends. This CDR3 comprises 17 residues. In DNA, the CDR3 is TGTGCCTGTGACGAAACGCAGGAATCCTGGGACACCCGACAGATGTTTTTC. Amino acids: CACDETQESWDTRQMFF.

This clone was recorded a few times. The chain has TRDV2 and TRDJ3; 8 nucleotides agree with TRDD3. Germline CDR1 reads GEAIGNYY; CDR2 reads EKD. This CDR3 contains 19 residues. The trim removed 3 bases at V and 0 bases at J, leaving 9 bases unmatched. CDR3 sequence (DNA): TGTGCCTGTGACCGTACTGGGGGTCTACGCTCCTGGGACACCCGACAGATGTTTTTC. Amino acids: CACDRTGGLRSWDTRQMFF.

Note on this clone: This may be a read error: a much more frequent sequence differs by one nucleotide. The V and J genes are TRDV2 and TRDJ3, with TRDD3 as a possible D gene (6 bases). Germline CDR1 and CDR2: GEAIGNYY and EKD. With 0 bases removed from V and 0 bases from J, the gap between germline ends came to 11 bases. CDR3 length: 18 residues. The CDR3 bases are TGTGCCTGTGACACCGTTTGGGGGGGCTCCTGGGACACCCGACAGATGTTTTTC. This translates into CACDTVWGGSWDTRQMFF.

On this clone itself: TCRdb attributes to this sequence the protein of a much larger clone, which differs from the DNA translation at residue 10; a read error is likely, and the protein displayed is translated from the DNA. CDR3 nucleotide sequence: TGTGCCTGTGACCGACTGGGATCAAGCTACTGGGACACCCGACAGATGTTTTTC. Protein: CACDRLGSSYWDTRQMFF. This chain uses TRDV2 with TRDJ3; D is perhaps TRDD3 (6 bases). The CDR3 spans 18 residues. Between the trimmed V and J ends, which lost 3 bases and 3 bases, there was a span of 17 bases. CDR1 is GEAIGNYY and CDR2 is EKD in the germline V gene.

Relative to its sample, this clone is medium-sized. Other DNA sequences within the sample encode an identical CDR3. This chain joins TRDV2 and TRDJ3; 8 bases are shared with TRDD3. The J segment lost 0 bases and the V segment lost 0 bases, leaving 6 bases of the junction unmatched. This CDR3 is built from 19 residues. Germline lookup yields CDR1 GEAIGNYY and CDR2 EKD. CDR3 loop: CACDTWGIQSSWDTRQMFF. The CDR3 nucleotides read TGTGCCTGTGACACCTGGGGGATTCAAAGCTCCTGGGACACCCGACAGATGTTTTTC.

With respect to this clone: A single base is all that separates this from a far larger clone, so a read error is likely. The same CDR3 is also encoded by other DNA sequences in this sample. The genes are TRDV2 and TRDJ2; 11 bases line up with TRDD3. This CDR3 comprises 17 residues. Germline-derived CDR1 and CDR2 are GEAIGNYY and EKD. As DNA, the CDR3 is TGTGCCTGTGACATACTGGGGGATAATTCGTTGACAGCGCAACTCTTCTTT. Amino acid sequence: CACDILGDNSLTAQLFF.

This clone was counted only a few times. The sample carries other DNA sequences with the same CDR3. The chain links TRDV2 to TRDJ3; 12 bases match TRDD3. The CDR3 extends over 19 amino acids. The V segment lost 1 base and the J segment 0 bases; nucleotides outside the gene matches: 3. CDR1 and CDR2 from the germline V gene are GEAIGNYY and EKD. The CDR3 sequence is CACDTAGGYASWDTRQMFF. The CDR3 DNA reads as TGTGCCTGTGACACTGCTGGGGGATACGCCTCCTGGGACACCCGACAGATGTTTTTC.

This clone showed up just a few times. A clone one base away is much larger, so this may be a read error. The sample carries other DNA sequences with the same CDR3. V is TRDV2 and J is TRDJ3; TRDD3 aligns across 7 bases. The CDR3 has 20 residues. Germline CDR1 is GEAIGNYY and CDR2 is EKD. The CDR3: CACDLTGDPRGSWDTRQMFF. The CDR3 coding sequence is TGTGCCTGTGACCTTACTGGGGATCCGAGGGGCTCCTGGGACACCCGTCAGATGTTTTTC.